The rows below give T cell receptor beta chains drawn from one sample of a study of radiation and T cells in renal cell carcinoma. The data were produced by immunoSEQ multiplex PCR, yet TCRdb's version contains in-frame clones alone and is incomplete. The sample records about 140,000 clones, over 80% being singletons. This material consisted of blood, taken from a patient whose treatment included radiotherapy and nephrectomy. The origin of the receptors is a woman aged 45-59 years with renal cell carcinoma. CDR3s include the opening cysteine and the closing phenylalanine or tryptophan. D genes are given only for firm matches. Rows may omit the clone size; those that give it use once, few, many or a size class.

clone size	J gene	D gene	V gene	CDR3 DNA	CDR3 protein
once	TRBJ1-5	-	TRBV28	TGTGCCAGCAGTTTAACTAAGGGGTTCTCCGGGAAGCCCCAGCATTTT	CASSLTKGFSGKPQHF
-	TRBJ1-2	TRBD1	TRBV29-1	TGCAGCGTTCGACAGGGACCGTATGGCTACACCTTC	CSVRQGPYGYTF
-	TRBJ1-1	-	TRBV10-3	TGTGCCATCAGTAGGGGGTTGGGGAACACTGAAGCTTTCTTT	CAISRGLGNTEAFF
-	TRBJ1-5	-	TRBV5-5	TGTGCCAGCAGCTTGGACAGGGAATATAGCAATCAGCCCCAGCATTTT	CASSLDREYSNQPQHF
-	TRBJ1-1	TRBD1	TRBV7-2	TGTGCCAGCAGCTCCGACAGGGGAGGAAACACTGAAGCTTTCTTT	CASSSDRGGNTEAFF
-	TRBJ1-1	TRBD1	TRBV7-9	TGTGCCAGCAGCTTAGGAGGGGGCGAGGCTGAAGCTTTCTTT	CASSLGGGEAEAFF
once	TRBJ2-5	-	TRBV9	TGTGCCAGCAGCGTAGAGGTGTCAGAAGAGACCCAGTACTTC	CASSVEVSEETQYF
-	TRBJ1-5	-	TRBV4-2	TGTGCCAGCAGCCAAGATCCCAGCAATCAGCCCCAGCATTTT	CASSQDPSNQPQHF
-	TRBJ2-7	-	TRBV5-1	TGTGCCAGCAGCTTGGGGTGGAGCGAGCAGTACTTC	CASSLGWSEQYF
once	TRBJ1-2	-	TRBV19	TGTGCCAGTGACCCCTATGGAGGGGAGGGTACTAACTATGGCTACACCTTC	CASDPYGGEGTNYGYTF
-	TRBJ1-6	TRBD1	TRBV6-1	TGTGCCAGCAGTGATTACAGGGGAACTAATTCACCCCTCCACTTT	CASSDYRGTNSPLHF
-	TRBJ1-2	TRBD1	TRBV5-1	TGCGCCAGCAGCTTGGATGGGACAGGACCCCCCCATGGCTACACCTTC	CASSLDGTGPPHGYTF
-	TRBJ2-7	-	TRBV9	TGTGCCAGCAGCGCAGGCGGAAACTACGAGCAGTACTTC	CASSAGGNYEQYF
few	TRBJ1-5	-	TRBV30	TGTGCCTGGAGGGATACCGGGCGTAAGGTCCAGCCCCAGCATTTT	CAWRDTGRKVQPQHF
-	TRBJ1-1	TRBD1	TRBV27	TGTGCCAGCAGTCTCCTAGGGGACAGATTCTACACTGAAGCTTTCTTT	CASSLLGDRFYTEAFF
-	TRBJ2-7	-	TRBV27	TGTGCCAGCAGTCTTAAGAGGGGGAGTCAGGGAAATCCCTACGAGCAGTACTTC	CASSLKRGSQGNPYEQYF
-	TRBJ2-7	-	TRBV2	TGTGCCGGGGGGGCGAGCTCCTACGAGCAGTACTTC	CAGGASSYEQYF
-	TRBJ2-4	-	TRBV29-1	TGCAGCCCCAGACTAGCAGGGGCCATTCAGTACTTC	CSPRLAGAIQYF
-	TRBJ2-5	TRBD1	TRBV19	TGTGCCAGTAGTATCGGAGACAGGGCCAAGACCCAGTACTTC	CASSIGDRAKTQYF
once	TRBJ2-7	-	TRBV5-4	TGTGCCAGCAGCTTGGGTGGGGCGAGCTCCTACGAGCAGTACTTC	CASSLGGASSYEQYF
-	TRBJ2-3	-	TRBV10-3	TGTGCCATCAGTGATTTTGGCGGGTCTGGAACAGATACGCAGTATTTT	CAISDFGGSGTDTQYF
-	TRBJ1-1	-	TRBV7-2	TGTGCCAGCAGCTTTTCATTGAACACTGAAGCTTTCTTT	CASSFSLNTEAFF
-	TRBJ2-3	TRBD2	TRBV13	TGTGCCAGCAGCCTGACTAGCGGGGGGCCTAGCACAGATACGCAGTATTTT	CASSLTSGGPSTDTQYF
-	TRBJ2-7	-	TRBV7-8	TGTGCCAGCAGCTTTTCGGGGAGCAGCATGCAGTACTTC	CASSFSGSSMQYF
-	TRBJ2-1	-	TRBV12-5	TGTGCTAGTGGTTTGGTAAGGCGAGAGCAGTTCTTC	CASGLVRREQFF
-	TRBJ2-2	TRBD2	TRBV4-1	TGCGCCAGCAGCCAAGGGCTAGCGGAGAACACCGGGGAGCTGTTTTTT	CASSQGLAENTGELFF
-	TRBJ2-5	-	TRBV14	TGTGCCAGCAGCCACTCGGGGGAGAGGACCCAGTACTTC	CASSHSGERTQYF
-	TRBJ2-3	-	TRBV10-3	TGTGCCATCAGTGAGGAGGGACGGACAGATACGCAGTATTTT	CAISEEGRTDTQYF
-	TRBJ2-7	TRBD1	TRBV27	TGTGCCAGCAGTATCCTATCGGGACAGGGTTACGAGCAGTACTTC	CASSILSGQGYEQYF
-	TRBJ2-5	-	TRBV5-1	TGCGCCAGCAGCAGCGGTGGGAGTTCCCAAGAGACCCAGTACTTC	CASSSGGSSQETQYF